Following are 4 T cell receptor beta chains from one sample sequenced in a study of CD8 T cells in Susac syndrome. Reverse transcription of roughly 0.5 to 1 ug RNA was performed with random hexamers. TCRdb re-called the immunoSEQ multiplex PCR reads with MiXCR, one entry per CDR3 protein. The sample shows 95,000 to 150,000 distinct CDR3 sequences, more than 90% of them seen only once. Sequenced: CD8+ T cells from PBMCs. Receptors originate from a human donor with Susac syndrome.

The chain has TRBV12-3 or TRBV12-4 and TRBJ2-3, with D maybe TRBD2 (5 bases). The CDR3 spans 12 residues. V gave up 4 bases and J gave up 5 bases, with 7 bases separating them. The CDR3 spells CASSSRVDTQYF. The CDR3 nucleotides are TGTGCCAGCAGTTCGAGGGTAGATACGCAGTATTTT.

The sample holds one count of this clonotype. The V and J genes are TRBV27 and TRBJ1-1; maybe TRBD1 (6 bases). From germline, CDR1 is MNHEY and CDR2 SMNVEV (reference sequence). Between the trimmed V and J ends, which lost 5 bases and 7 bases, there was a span of 20 bases. This CDR3 is 15 amino acids long. CDR3 loop: CASSPWSQGKGEAFF. Written as DNA, the CDR3 is TGTGCCAGCAGTCCCTGGAGTCAGGGGAAAGGTGAAGCTTTCTTT.

The chain recombines TRBV4-1 with TRBJ2-3; D is possibly TRBD1 (5 bases). The CDR3 totals 15 residues. The germline gives CDR1 MGHRA, CDR2 YSYEKL. Trimming pared 4 bases from V and 0 bases from J, leaving 11 bases between. As DNA, the CDR3 is TGCGCCAGCAGCCGCAATGACAGAAGCACAGATACGCAGTATTTT. Translating it yields CASSRNDRSTDTQYF.

V usage is TRBV6-5 and J usage is TRBJ1-2, with no clear D. The CDR3 loop spans 12 amino acids. Germline loops: CDR1 MNHEY, CDR2 SVGAGI. Trimming stripped 6 bases from V and 0 bases from J, with 5 bases between. The CDR3 DNA reads as TGTGCCAGCAGGGAGTCTAACTATGGCTACACCTTC. Amino acid sequence: CASRESNYGYTF.